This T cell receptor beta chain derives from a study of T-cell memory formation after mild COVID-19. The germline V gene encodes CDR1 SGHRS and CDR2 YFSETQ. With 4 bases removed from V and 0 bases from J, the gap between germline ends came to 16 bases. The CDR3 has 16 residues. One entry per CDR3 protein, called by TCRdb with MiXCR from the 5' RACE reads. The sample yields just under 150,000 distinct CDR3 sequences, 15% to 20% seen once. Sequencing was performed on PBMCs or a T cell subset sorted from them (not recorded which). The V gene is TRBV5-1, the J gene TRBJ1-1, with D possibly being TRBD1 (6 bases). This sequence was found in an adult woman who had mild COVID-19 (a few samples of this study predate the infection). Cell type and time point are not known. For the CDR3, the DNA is TGCGCCAGCAGCCTAGGACAGACAAGCCTGAACACTGAAGCTTTCTTT. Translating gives CASSLGQTSLNTEAFF.